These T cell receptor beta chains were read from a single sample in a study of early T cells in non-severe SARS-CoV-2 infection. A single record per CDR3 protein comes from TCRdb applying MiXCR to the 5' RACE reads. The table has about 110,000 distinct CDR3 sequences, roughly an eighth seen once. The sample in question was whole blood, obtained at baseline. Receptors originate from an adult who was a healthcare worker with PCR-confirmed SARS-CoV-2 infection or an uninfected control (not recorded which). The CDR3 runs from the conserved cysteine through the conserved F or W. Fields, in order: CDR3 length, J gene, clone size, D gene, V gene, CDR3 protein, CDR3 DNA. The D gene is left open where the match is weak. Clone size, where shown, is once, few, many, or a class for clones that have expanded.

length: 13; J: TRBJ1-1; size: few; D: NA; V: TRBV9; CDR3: CASGNTGNTEAFF; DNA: TGTGCCAGCGGCAACACAGGCAACACTGAAGCTTTCTTT
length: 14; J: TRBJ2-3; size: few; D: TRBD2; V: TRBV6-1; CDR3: CASNIAGATDTQYF; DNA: TGTGCCAGCAACATAGCGGGGGCTACAGATACGCAGTATTTT
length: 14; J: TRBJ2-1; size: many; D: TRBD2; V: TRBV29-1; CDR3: CSVVTSGVYNEQFF; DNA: TGCAGCGTGGTCACTAGCGGGGTTTACAATGAGCAGTTCTTC
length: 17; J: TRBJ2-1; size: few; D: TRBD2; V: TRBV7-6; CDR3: CASSLELAGGPGNEQFF; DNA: TGTGCCAGCAGCTTAGAACTAGCGGGGGGGCCAGGCAATGAGCAGTTCTTC
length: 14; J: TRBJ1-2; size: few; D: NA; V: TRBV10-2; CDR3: CASSDGGRLYGYTF; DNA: TGCGCCAGCAGTGATGGAGGTCGCCTCTATGGCTACACCTTC
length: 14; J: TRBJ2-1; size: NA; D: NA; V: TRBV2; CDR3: CASSLDSYYNEQFF; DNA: TGTGCCAGCAGTTTGGACTCCTACTACAATGAGCAGTTCTTC
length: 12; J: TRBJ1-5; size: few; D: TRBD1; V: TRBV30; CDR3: CAWSQGAQPQHF; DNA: TGTGCCTGGAGTCAGGGGGCCCAGCCCCAGCATTTT
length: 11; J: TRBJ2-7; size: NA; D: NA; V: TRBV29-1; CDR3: CSGRTSYEQYF; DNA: TGCAGCGGGCGGACATCTTACGAGCAGTACTTC
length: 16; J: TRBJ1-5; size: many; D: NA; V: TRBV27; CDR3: CASSYLRGISNQPQHF; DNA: TGTGCCAGCAGTTATCTAAGGGGGATAAGCAATCAGCCCCAGCATTTT
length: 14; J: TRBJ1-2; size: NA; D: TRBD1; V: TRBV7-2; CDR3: CASSLSQGNYGYTF; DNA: TGTGCCAGCAGCTTATCACAGGGGAACTATGGCTACACCTTC
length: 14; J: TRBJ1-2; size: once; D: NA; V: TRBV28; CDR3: CASSLGDTSGGYTF; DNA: TGTGCCAGCAGTCTCGGGGACACCTCCGGCGGCTACACCTTC
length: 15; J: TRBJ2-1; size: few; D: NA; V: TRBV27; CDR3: CASSIRSGLYSEQFF; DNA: TGTGCCAGCAGTATCCGGAGCGGTCTCTATAGTGAGCAGTTCTTC
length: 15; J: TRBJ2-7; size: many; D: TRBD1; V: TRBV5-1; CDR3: CASSLTGTGILEQYF; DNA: TGCGCCAGCAGCCTTACCGGGACAGGGATCCTCGAGCAGTACTTC
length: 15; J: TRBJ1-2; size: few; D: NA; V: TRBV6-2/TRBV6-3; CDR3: CASSYGRPGIYGYTF; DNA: TGTGCCAGCAGTTACGGGCGTCCGGGAATCTATGGCTACACCTTC
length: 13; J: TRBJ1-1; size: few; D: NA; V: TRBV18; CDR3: CASSLEGVVQAFF; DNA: TGTGCCAGCTCTCTTGAAGGGGTTGTCCAAGCTTTCTTT
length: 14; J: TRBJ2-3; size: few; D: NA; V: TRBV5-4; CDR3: CASSLYGDTDTQYF; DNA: TGTGCCAGCAGCTTGTACGGGGATACAGATACGCAGTATTTT
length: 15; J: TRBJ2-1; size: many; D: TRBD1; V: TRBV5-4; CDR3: CASSHAGTVDNEQFF; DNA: TGTGCCAGCAGCCATGCCGGGACAGTAGATAATGAGCAGTTCTTC
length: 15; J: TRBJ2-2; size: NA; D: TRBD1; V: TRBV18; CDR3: CASSPGQASTGELFF; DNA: TGTGCCAGCTCACCGGGACAGGCTAGCACCGGGGAGCTGTTTTTT
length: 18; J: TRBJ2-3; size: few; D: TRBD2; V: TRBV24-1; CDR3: CATSDPRGGSLGGDTQYF; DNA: TGTGCCACCAGTGACCCCCGGGGGGGGAGCCTCGGAGGAGATACGCAGTATTTT
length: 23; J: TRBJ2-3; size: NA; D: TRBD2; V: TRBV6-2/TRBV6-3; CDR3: CASSYPRRTGLAGARTSTDTQYF; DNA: TGTGCCAGCAGTTACCCCCGACGGACGGGACTAGCGGGAGCCCGAACTAGCACAGATACGCAGTATTTT
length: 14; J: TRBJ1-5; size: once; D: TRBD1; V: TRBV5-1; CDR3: CASSQETGDQPQHF; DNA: TGCGCCAGCAGCCAAGAGACAGGGGATCAGCCCCAGCATTTT
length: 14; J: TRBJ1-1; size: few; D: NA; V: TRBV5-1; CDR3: CASRSPSSNTEAFF; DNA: TGCGCCAGCAGGTCACCCAGTTCGAACACTGAAGCTTTCTTT
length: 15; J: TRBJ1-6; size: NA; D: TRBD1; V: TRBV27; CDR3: CASSGQGAKNSPLHF; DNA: TGTGCCAGCAGCGGACAGGGGGCGAAAAATTCACCCCTCCACTTT
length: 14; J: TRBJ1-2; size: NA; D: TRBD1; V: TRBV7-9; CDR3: CASSLTGDNYGYTF; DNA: TGTGCCAGCAGCTTAACAGGGGATAACTATGGCTACACCTTC
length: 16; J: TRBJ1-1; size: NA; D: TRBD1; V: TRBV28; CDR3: CASRTGDDRENTEAFF; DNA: TGTGCCAGCAGAACTGGGGATGACAGGGAGAACACTGAAGCTTTCTTT
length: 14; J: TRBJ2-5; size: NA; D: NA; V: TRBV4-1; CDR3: CASSPRLEQETQYF; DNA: TGCGCCAGCAGCCCCCGACTAGAACAAGAGACCCAGTACTTC